The 17 T cell receptor beta chains listed next were all sequenced from one sample in a study of blood T cell repertoires in COVID-19. Sequencing was performed with immunoSEQ multiplex PCR; in TCRdb, only in-frame clones are kept and a portion is missing. This sample has hundreds of thousands of clones, with about 90% found just once. Sequenced material: peripheral blood. These receptors were obtained from a man aged 18 to 30 with COVID-19, enrolled during active disease.

This chain connects TRBV7-9 to TRBJ2-1, with 8 bases that match TRBD2. The CDR3 extends over 14 amino acids. The V segment lost 4 bases and the J segment 6 bases; nucleotides outside the gene matches: 5. The germline CDR1 and CDR2 sequences are SEHNR and FQNEAQ (reference sequence). Written as DNA, the CDR3 is TGTGCCAGCAGCTCCTCACTAGCGGCCAATGAGCAGTTCTTC. It encodes CASSSSLAANEQFF.

V usage is TRBV2 and J usage is TRBJ2-5; 8 bases match TRBD2. CDR3 length: 17 amino acids. Losses at the gene ends were 3 bases for V and 0 bases for J; bases not matched to a gene: 9. The germline V gene encodes CDR1 SNHLY and CDR2 FYNNEI. CDR3 sequence reads: CASSDPSGGPYQETQYF. The DNA of the CDR3 is TGTGCCAGCAGTGACCCCAGCGGGGGACCGTACCAAGAGACCCAGTACTTC.

The rearrangement joins TRBV5-5 to TRBJ2-7, with 8 bases that match TRBD1. Germline lookup yields CDR1 SGHKS and CDR2 YYEKEE (reference sequence). The CDR3 consists of 14 residues. After removal of 4 bases from V and 5 bases from J, the junction contained 8 bases not matched to a gene. In DNA, the CDR3 is TGTGCCAGCAGCCTACCGACAGGGGAGGACGAGCAGTACTTC. Its translation: CASSLPTGEDEQYF.

V usage is TRBV25-1 and J usage is TRBJ2-3; the D is unclear. Germline V gives CDR1 MGHDK, CDR2 SYGVNS. The V and J ends lost 5 bases and 4 bases respectively, with 19 bases between them. The CDR3 is made up of 16 amino acids. DNA for the CDR3: TGTGCCAGCAGTCCCCACGACTCAAGCCGAGCAGATACGCAGTATTTT. The encoded protein is CASSPHDSSRADTQYF.

This clone was seen a single time. This chain links TRBV14 with TRBJ2-5; TRBD2 aligns across 8 bases. CDR1 and CDR2 from the germline V gene are SGHDN and FVKESK. The V segment lost 1 base and the J segment 12 bases; nucleotides outside the gene matches: 7. The CDR3 extends over 13 amino acids. In DNA, the CDR3 is TGTGCCAGCAGCCAAGTTACGGGAGGGCCTGAGTACTTC. Its protein is CASSQVTGGPEYF.

In regard to this clone: The same CDR3 can be traced to other DNA sequences in this sample. The chain carries TRBV19 and TRBJ2-7, with D tentatively TRBD1 (5 bases). CDR1 and CDR2 from the germline V gene are LNHDA and SQIVND (reference sequence). The V end lost 3 bases, the J end lost 1 base, and 13 bases lay between the germline ends. This CDR3 has 15 amino acids. CDR3 DNA: TGTGCCAGTAGTATTGGGTCAGGGTTTTCCTACGAGCAGTACTTC. Translating it yields CASSIGSGFSYEQYF.

About this clone: One junction end does not reproduce the germline sequence, and a read error may be involved. V gene TRBV5-1 combines with J gene TRBJ2-3, with 8 bases aligning to TRBD2. Germline V gene sequence: CDR1 SGHRS, CDR2 YFSETQ. There are 16 residues in the CDR3. CDR3 nucleotides: TGCGCCAGCAGTTTGGATGTCGGGGGGGCCGGAGATACGCAGTATTTT. It is translated as CASSLDVGGAGDTQYF.

This sequence joins TRBV11-2 and TRBJ1-1; 12 bases map to TRBD1. Trimming removed 3 bases from V and 7 bases from J; junction bases left unmatched: 6. The CDR3 is made up of 15 amino acids. Germline lookup yields CDR1 SGHAT and CDR2 FQNNGV. CDR3 residues: CASSFGTGGGGEAFF. DNA for the CDR3: TGTGCCAGCAGCTTCGGGACAGGGGGCGGCGGTGAAGCTTTCTTT.

This chain links TRBV29-1 with TRBJ1-1, with D possibly being TRBD1 (5 bases). From germline, CDR1 is SQVTM and CDR2 ANQGSEA. The CDR3 consists of 13 residues. Trimming took off 7 bases at V and 1 base at J, with 13 bases between the two ends. CDR3 loop: CSAHLQANTEAFF. The CDR3 DNA sequence: TGCAGCGCCCATTTACAGGCGAACACTGAAGCTTTCTTT.

The V gene is TRBV10-3, the J gene TRBJ1-5; D gene unclear. CDR1 and CDR2 (germline): ENHRY, SYGVKD. This CDR3 has 14 residues. The ends were cut back, 2 bases at V and 0 bases at J, with 5 bases in the middle. CDR3 DNA: TGTGCCATCAGTGAGGGGAGTAGCAATCAGCCCCAGCATTTT. It specifies CAISEGSSNQPQHF.

The CDR3 DNA follows: TGTGCCAGCAGCCCCGAGGTCGGGGAGCTGTTTTTT. Its translation is CASSPEVGELFF. The chain is built from TRBV7-9 and TRBJ2-2; D not certain. This CDR3 has 12 residues. CDR1 SEHNR and CDR2 FQNEAQ come from the germline V gene (reference sequence). Trimming pared 5 bases from V and 7 bases from J, leaving 8 bases between.

This chain connects TRBV10-3 to TRBJ2-5, with D hard to call. V was clipped by 0 bases and J by 3 bases, with 2 bases between them. Germline CDR1 and CDR2: ENHRY and SYGVKD. This CDR3 is 12 amino acids long. The CDR3 sequence: CAISESKETQYF. The CDR3 DNA reads as TGTGCCATCAGTGAGTCTAAAGAGACCCAGTACTTC.

The genes are TRBV4-1 and TRBJ2-3; weak D call: TRBD2 (6 bases). V was trimmed by 1 base and J by 0 bases, leaving 11 bases between them. The CDR3 is made up of 16 amino acids. Per the germline V gene, CDR1 is MGHRA and CDR2 is YSYEKL. DNA of the CDR3: TGCGCCAGCAGCCAAGGGGTGGGGACTAGCACAGATACGCAGTATTTT. It is translated as CASSQGVGTSTDTQYF.

This chain links TRBV7-2 with TRBJ1-2, with D perhaps matching TRBD1 (5 bases). This CDR3 comprises 16 residues. V gave up 1 base and J gave up 2 bases, with 14 bases separating them. Germline CDR1 and CDR2: SGHTA and FQGNSA. The CDR3 loop is CASSLDSGGGNYGYTF. The CDR3 DNA reads TGTGCCAGCAGCTTAGATAGTGGCGGGGGGAACTATGGCTACACCTTC. Together with reference TRBV7-2 and TRBJ1-2, the CDR3 gives the full variable domain: GAGVSQSPSNKVTEKGKDVELRCDPISGHTALYWYRQSLGQGLEFLIYFQGNSAPDKSGLPSDRFSAERTGGSVSTLTIQRTQQEDSAVYLCASSLDSGGGNYGYTFGSGTRLTVV.

The chain is built from TRBV5-4 and TRBJ2-7; 9 nucleotides agree with TRBD1. V was pared by 3 bases and J by 5 bases, with 6 bases of the junction left unmatched. CDR3 length: 14 amino acids. Germline-derived CDR1 and CDR2 are SGHNT and YYREEE (reference sequence). CDR3 in DNA: TGTGCCAGCAGCTCCGGGACAGGGATCCACGAGCAGTACTTC. It codes for CASSSGTGIHEQYF.

This clone was detected only a few times. The genes are TRBV6-6 and TRBJ2-7; D might be TRBD2 (5 bases). CDR1 and CDR2 (germline): MNHNY, SVGAGI (reference sequence). The ends were cut back, 6 bases at V and 0 bases at J, with 18 bases in the middle. The CDR3 extends over 16 amino acids. CDR3 sequence (DNA): TGTGCCAGCAGCGACCTAGCAACCTTCAGCTCCTACGAGCAGTACTTC. It codes for CASSDLATFSSYEQYF.

The chain combines TRBV24-1 with TRBJ2-7, with TRBD2 matching 10 bases. Per the germline V gene, CDR1 is KGHDR and CDR2 is SFDVKD. This CDR3 is 17 amino acids long. With V trimmed by 1 base and J by 2 bases, 7 bases remained unmatched. The CDR3 nucleotides read TGTGCCACCAGTGATTTTTGGCAGCGGGAGGGTCCCTACGAGCAGTACTTC. It translates to CATSDFWQREGPYEQYF.